The 9 T cell receptor beta chains presented below share a single source sample, sequenced in a study of T cells after posttransplantation cyclophosphamide. Here immunoSEQ multiplex PCR was the method, and the copy in TCRdb shows in-frame clones only, minus some. The repertoire includes some 54,000 clones, approximately 94% of them detected once, and 2.9% sits in the top ten. Sequences were obtained from PBMCs. The receptor set was obtained from a woman under 40 in good health and a related stem cell transplant donor.

V is TRBV19 and J is TRBJ1-1; D may be TRBD1 (6 bases). The CDR3 is made up of 15 amino acids. The V and J ends lost 6 bases and 4 bases respectively, with 18 bases between them. Germline V gene data show CDR1 as LNHDA and CDR2 as SQIVND (reference sequence). CDR3 in DNA: TGTGCCAGTAGCTCACCCTCGGGAGGGGGCACTGAAGCTTTCTTT. Protein sequence: CASSSPSGGGTEAFF.

This chain links TRBV2 with TRBJ1-1, with 7 bases fitting TRBD1. Germline V gene sequence: CDR1 SNHLY, CDR2 FYNNEI. CDR3 length: 14 residues. The junction had 8 bases not matched to a gene; V was cut back by 6 bases and J by 4 bases. The CDR3 protein is CASRVDRVGTEAFF. The CDR3, as DNA: TGTGCCAGCAGGGTTGACAGGGTAGGCACTGAAGCTTTCTTT.

The J gene is TRBJ2-1, the V gene TRBV28, with 7 bases aligning to TRBD1. With V trimmed by 2 bases and J by 0 bases, 13 bases remained unmatched. Germline CDR1 and CDR2: MDHEN and SYDVKM. The CDR3 covers 19 residues. Here the CDR3 DNA reads TGTGCCAGCAGTTTAGGGCGAAAGACAGGGATGAGCTCCTACAATGAGCAGTTCTTC. Translating it yields CASSLGRKTGMSSYNEQFF.

J is TRBJ1-1 and V is TRBV5-1, with D possibly being TRBD1 (5 bases). V lost 5 bases and J 3 bases, leaving 14 bases between the germline ends. The CDR3 is made up of 14 amino acids. Looked up from germline, CDR1 is SGHRS and CDR2 is YFSETQ. The CDR3 DNA sequence: TGCGCCAGCAGTCAGGGCGTTTTAGACACTGAAGCTTTCTTT. This sequence encodes CASSQGVLDTEAFF.

This clone has just a few counts. The chain carries TRBV19 and TRBJ1-1, with a weak D call TRBD1 (6 bases). The V and J ends lost 5 bases and 3 bases respectively, with 16 bases between them. The CDR3 has 15 amino acids. CDR1 is LNHDA and CDR2 is SQIVND in the germline V gene (reference sequence). CDR3: CASSAEQGGYTEAFF. CDR3 nucleotides: TGTGCCAGTAGTGCAGAACAGGGTGGGTACACTGAAGCTTTCTTT. Full variable domain (remainder filled in from reference TRBV19 and TRBJ1-1): DGGITQSPKYLFRKEGQNVTLSCEQNLNHDAMYWYRQDPGQGLRLIYYSQIVNDFQKGDIAEGYSVSREKKESFPLTVTSAQKNPTAFYLCASSAEQGGYTEAFFGQGTRLTVV.

The chain uses TRBV5-1 and TRBJ1-5; TRBD1 aligns across 7 bases. This CDR3 has 14 amino acids. Trimming took 4 bases from V and 3 from J; bases not matched to a gene: 4. Germline loops: CDR1 SGHRS, CDR2 YFSETQ. CDR3 sequence: CASSPGQINQPQHF. DNA for the CDR3: TGCGCCAGCAGCCCGGGACAGATCAATCAGCCCCAGCATTTT.

V gene TRBV4-2 combines with J gene TRBJ2-5; the match to TRBD2 covers 9 bases. The germline V gene encodes CDR1 LGHNA and CDR2 YNFKEQ. J gave up 2 bases and V 5 bases, and 9 bases lay outside the gene matches. The CDR3 is 16 amino acids. In DNA, the CDR3 is TGTGCCAGCAGCTTGGGGAGGACTAGCGTTCAAGAGACCCAGTACTTC. Translation gives CASSLGRTSVQETQYF.

The chain is built from TRBV5-3 and TRBJ1-1, with D perhaps TRBD1 (5 bases). TRBV5-3 is known as an ORF, though its function is uncertain. CDR3 length: 15 residues. V was pared by 0 bases and J by 3 bases, with 12 bases between. The CDR3 DNA is TGTGCCAGAAGCTTGGCGGGGGGTAGGTACACTGAAGCTTTCTTT. Residues: CARSLAGGRYTEAFF.

J is TRBJ1-2 and V is TRBV29-1, with D unresolved. Between the trimmed V and J ends, which lost 3 bases and 7 bases, there was a span of 12 bases. The CDR3 extends over 12 amino acids. Germline V CDR1 and CDR2: SQVTM, ANQGSEA. In DNA form, the CDR3 reads TGCAGCGTTGATCGGGAGAAGGGTGGCTACACCTTC. Translating gives CSVDREKGGYTF.